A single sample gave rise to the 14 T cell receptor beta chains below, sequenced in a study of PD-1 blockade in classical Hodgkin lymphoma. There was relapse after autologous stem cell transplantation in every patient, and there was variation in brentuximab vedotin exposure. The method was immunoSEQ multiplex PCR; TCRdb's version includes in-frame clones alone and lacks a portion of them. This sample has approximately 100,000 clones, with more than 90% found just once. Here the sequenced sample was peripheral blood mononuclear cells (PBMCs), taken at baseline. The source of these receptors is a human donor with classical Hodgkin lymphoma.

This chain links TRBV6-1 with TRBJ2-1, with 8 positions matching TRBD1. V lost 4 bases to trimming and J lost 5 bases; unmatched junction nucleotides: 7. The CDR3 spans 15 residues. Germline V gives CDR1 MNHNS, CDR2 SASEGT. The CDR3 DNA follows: TGTGCCAGCAGTGTAGACAGGGGACCCCACAATGAGCAGTTCTTC. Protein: CASSVDRGPHNEQFF.

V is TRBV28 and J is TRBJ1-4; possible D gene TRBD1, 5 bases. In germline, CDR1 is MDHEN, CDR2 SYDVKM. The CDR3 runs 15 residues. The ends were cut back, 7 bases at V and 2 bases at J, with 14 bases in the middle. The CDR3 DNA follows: TGTGCCAGCAACCAGGGCTTTGGGACTAATGAAAAACTGTTTTTT. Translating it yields CASNQGFGTNEKLFF. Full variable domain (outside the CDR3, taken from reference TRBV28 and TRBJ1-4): DVKVTQSSRYLVKRTGEKVFLECVQDMDHENMFWYRQDPGLGLRLIYFSYDVKMKEKGDIPEGYSVSREKKERFSLILESASTNQTSMYLCASNQGFGTNEKLFFGSGTQLSVL.

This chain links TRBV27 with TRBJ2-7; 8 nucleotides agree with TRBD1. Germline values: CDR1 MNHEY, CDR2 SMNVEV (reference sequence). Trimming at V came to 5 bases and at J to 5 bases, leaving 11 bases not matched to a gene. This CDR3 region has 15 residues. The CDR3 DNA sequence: TGTGCCAGCAGTCCCTTGGACAGGGATGGACACGAGCAGTACTTC. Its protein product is CASSPLDRDGHEQYF.

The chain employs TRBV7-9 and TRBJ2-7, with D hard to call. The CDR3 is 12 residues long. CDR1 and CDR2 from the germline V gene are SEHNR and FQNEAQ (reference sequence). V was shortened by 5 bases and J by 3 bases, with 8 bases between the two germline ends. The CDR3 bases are TGTGCCAGCAGCGATAGCCTCTACGAGCAGTACTTC. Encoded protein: CASSDSLYEQYF.

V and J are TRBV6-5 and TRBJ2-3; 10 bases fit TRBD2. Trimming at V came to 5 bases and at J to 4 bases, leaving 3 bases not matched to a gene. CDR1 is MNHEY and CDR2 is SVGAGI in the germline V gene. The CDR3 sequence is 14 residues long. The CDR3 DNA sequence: TGTGCCAGCAGTAGCGGGAGGGCGGCAGATACGCAGTATTTT. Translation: CASSSGRAADTQYF.

The DNA for the CDR3 is TGCGCCAGCAGCTTGGTGGCTAGCGGCACAGATACGCAGTATTTT. Amino acid sequence: CASSLVASGTDTQYF. J is TRBJ2-3 and V is TRBV5-1, with D maybe TRBD2 (6 bases). Germline loops: CDR1 SGHRS, CDR2 YFSETQ. CDR3 length equals 15 residues. Trimming cost V 0 bases and J 1 base, with 9 bases left between them.

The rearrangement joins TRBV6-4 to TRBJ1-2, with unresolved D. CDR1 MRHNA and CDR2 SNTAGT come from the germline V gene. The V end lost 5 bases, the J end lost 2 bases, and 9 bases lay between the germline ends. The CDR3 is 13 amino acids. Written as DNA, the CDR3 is TGTGCCAGCAGTCCCGGGCCCAACTATGGCTACACCTTC. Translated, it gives CASSPGPNYGYTF.

CDR3 region: CASSLLGRGALSYEQYF. The CDR3 DNA reads TGTGCCAGCAGCTTACTCGGGAGGGGGGCCCTATCCTACGAGCAGTACTTC. This chain uses TRBV27 with TRBJ2-7; 8 bases fit TRBD2. Germline trimming cut 6 bases from V and 1 base from J; bases unmatched to any gene: 14. The CDR3 sequence is 17 residues long. The V gene's germline CDR1 is MNHEY and CDR2 SMNVEV (reference sequence).

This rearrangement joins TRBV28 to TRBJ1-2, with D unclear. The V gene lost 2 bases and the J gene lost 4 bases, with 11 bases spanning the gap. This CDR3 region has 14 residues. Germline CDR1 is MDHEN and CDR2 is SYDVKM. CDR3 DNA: TGTGCCAGCAGTTTACCCCCGCGCGGCTATGGCTACACCTTC. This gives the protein CASSLPPRGYGYTF.

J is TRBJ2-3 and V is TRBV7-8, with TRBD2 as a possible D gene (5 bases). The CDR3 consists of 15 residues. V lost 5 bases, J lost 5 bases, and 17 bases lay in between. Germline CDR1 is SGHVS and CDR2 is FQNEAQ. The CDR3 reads CASSHGLFLKDTQYF. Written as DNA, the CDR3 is TGTGCCAGCAGCCATGGACTGTTCCTAAAAGATACGCAGTATTTT.

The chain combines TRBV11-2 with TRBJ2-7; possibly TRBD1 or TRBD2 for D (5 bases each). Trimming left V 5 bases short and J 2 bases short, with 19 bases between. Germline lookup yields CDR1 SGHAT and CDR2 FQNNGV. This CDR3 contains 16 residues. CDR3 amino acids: CASSLLRGQGPYEQYF. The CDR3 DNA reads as TGTGCCAGCAGCCTTCTCCGGGGTCAGGGACCCTACGAGCAGTACTTC.

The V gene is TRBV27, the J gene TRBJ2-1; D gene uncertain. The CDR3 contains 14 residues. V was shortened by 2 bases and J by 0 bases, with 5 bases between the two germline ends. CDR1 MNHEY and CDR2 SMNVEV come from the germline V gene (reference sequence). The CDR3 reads CASSLAVSYNEQFF. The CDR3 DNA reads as TGTGCCAGCAGTTTAGCGGTCTCCTACAATGAGCAGTTCTTC.

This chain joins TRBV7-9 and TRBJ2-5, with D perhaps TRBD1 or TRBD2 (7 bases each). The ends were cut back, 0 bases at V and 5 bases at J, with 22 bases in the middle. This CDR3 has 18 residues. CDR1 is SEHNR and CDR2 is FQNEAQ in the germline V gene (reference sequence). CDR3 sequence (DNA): TGTGCCAGCAGCTTAGCGCTGGGAGGGGGCGCGGACGCGGAGACCCAGTACTTC. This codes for CASSLALGGGADAETQYF.

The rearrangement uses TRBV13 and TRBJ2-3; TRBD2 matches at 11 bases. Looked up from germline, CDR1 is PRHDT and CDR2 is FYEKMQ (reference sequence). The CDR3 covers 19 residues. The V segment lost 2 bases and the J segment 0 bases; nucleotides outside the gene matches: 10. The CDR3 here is CASSLSPWGLADSTDTQYF. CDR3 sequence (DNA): TGTGCCAGCAGCTTATCCCCTTGGGGACTAGCGGATAGCACAGATACGCAGTATTTT. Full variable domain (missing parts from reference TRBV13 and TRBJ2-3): AAGVIQSPRHLIKEKRETATLKCYPIPRHDTVYWYQQGPGQDPQFLISFYEKMQSDKGSIPDRFSAQQFSDYHSELNMSSLELGDSALYFCASSLSPWGLADSTDTQYFGPGTRLTVL.